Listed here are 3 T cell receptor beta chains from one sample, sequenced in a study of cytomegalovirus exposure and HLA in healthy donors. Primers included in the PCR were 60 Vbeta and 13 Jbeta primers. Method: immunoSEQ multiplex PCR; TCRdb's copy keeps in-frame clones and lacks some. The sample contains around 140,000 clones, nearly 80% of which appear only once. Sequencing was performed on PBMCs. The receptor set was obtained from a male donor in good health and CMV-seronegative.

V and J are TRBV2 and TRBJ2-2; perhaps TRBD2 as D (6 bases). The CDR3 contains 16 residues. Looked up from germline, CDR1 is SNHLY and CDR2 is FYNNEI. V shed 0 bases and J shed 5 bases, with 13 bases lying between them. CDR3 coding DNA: TGTGCCAGCAGTGAAGCGAAAGGTCGGGGGACCGGGGAGCTGTTTTTT. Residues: CASSEAKGRGTGELFF.

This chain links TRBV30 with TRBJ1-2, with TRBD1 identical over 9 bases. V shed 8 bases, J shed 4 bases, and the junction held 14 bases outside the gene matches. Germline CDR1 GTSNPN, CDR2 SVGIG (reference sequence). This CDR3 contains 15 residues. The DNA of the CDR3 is TGTGCCGCACAGATCCGGGACAGGGTGCGCTATGGCTACACCTTC. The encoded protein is CAAQIRDRVRYGYTF. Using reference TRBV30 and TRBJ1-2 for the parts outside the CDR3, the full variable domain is SQTIHQWPATLVQPVGSPLSLECTVEGTSNPNLYWYRQAAGRGLQLLFYSVGIGQISSEVPQNLSASRPQDRQFILSSKKLLLSDSGFYLCAAQIRDRVRYGYTFGSGTRLTVV.

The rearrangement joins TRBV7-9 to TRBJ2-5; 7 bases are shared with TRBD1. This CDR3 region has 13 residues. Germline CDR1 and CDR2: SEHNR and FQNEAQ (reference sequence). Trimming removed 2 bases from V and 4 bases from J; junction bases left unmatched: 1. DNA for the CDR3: TGTGCCAGCAGCTTATGGGACAGAGAGACCCAGTACTTC. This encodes CASSLWDRETQYF.